Below are 6 T cell receptor beta chains sequenced from a single sample in a study of control samples from healthy donors and cancer patients. Clones were read by immunoSEQ multiplex PCR, and TCRdb kept only the in-frame ones, dropping some. The table includes some 130,000 clones, around nine tenths detected once. Sequencing was performed on blood. The receptors were sampled from a woman in her thirties in good health.

The J gene is TRBJ1-1, the V gene TRBV11-2, with TRBD1 matching over 7 bases. This CDR3 region has 15 residues. V trimming: 5 bases; J trimming: 4 bases; junction bases outside the gene matches: 10. Germline values: CDR1 SGHAT, CDR2 FQNNGV. CDR3 residues: CASSTYRTGFTEAFF. CDR3 nucleotides: TGTGCCAGCAGCACCTACCGGACAGGCTTCACTGAAGCTTTCTTT.

The J gene is TRBJ2-5, the V gene TRBV9, with 13 bases identical to TRBD2. CDR3 size: 16 residues. CDR1 and CDR2 (germline): SGDLS, YYNGEE. Trimming at V came to 4 bases and at J to 3 bases, leaving 6 bases not matched to a gene. DNA of the CDR3: TGTGCCAGCAGCACGAGGACTAGCGGGAGTGAAGAGACCCAGTACTTC. Translating it yields CASSTRTSGSEETQYF. The entire variable domain, with the rest obtained from reference TRBV9 and TRBJ2-5, is as follows: DSGVTQTPKHLITATGQRVTLRCSPRSGDLSVYWYQQSLDQGLQFLIQYYNGEERAKGNILERFSAQQFPDLHSELNLSSLELGDSALYFCASSTRTSGSEETQYFGPGTRLLVL.

This chain uses TRBV14 with TRBJ2-2; 9 nucleotides line up with TRBD2. The germline V gene has CDR1 SGHDN and CDR2 FVKESK. The V and J ends lost 7 bases and 4 bases, in that order; junction bases with no gene match: 13. The CDR3 sequence is 17 residues long. This CDR3 reads CASTPRLAGAGTGELFF. The CDR3 nucleotides read TGTGCCAGCACCCCGCGGTTAGCGGGAGCGGGCACCGGGGAGCTGTTTTTT.

This clone came up a few times. The chain joins TRBV2 to TRBJ1-2; 9 nucleotides line up with TRBD1. V was pared by 2 bases and J by 4 bases, with 5 bases of the junction left unmatched. The CDR3 has 15 residues. Germline CDR1 reads SNHLY; CDR2 reads FYNNEI. The DNA of the CDR3 is TGTGCCAGCAGTGAATCGGGACAGGGAGTCTATGGCTACACCTTC. It encodes CASSESGQGVYGYTF.

The rearrangement joins TRBV7-6 to TRBJ1-5; D unclear. Germline-derived CDR1 and CDR2 are SGHVS and FNYEAQ. The CDR3 consists of 13 residues. The V and J ends lost 5 bases and 5 bases respectively, with 10 bases between them. This CDR3 is CASSPGRDQPQHF. The CDR3 DNA reads as TGTGCCAGCAGCCCCGGCCGAGATCAGCCCCAGCATTTT.

This clone was found once. The chain recombines TRBV5-6 with TRBJ2-4; D is tentatively TRBD1 or TRBD2 (5 bases each). The germline CDR1 and CDR2 sequences are SGHDT and YYEEEE. The CDR3 has 16 residues. V was shortened by 0 bases and J by 0 bases, with 10 bases between the two germline ends. CDR3 sequence: CASSLERGIAKNIQYF. The CDR3 nucleotides read TGTGCCAGCAGCTTGGAGAGGGGAATAGCCAAAAACATTCAGTACTTC.